The T cell receptor (beta chain) described here comes from a study of blood T cells in healthy people across ages. Sample-barcoded 5' priming and a J-beta primer mix drove a second PCR of roughly 6 to 12 cycles. A template-switch adaptor containing 12 random nucleotides labeled each cDNA molecule. TCRdb re-derived calls from the 5' RACE reads in MiXCR, one entry per CDR3 protein. The table records some 760,000 distinct CDR3 sequences, 20% to 25% of them present only once. This same sample was also taken into another study, of T cells of mothers and their children. As that study records: Compared with unrelated pairs, related mother-child pairs had slightly higher, non-significant overlap.

The receptor comes from a boy younger than 18 in good health. Sequenced material: blood.

The CDR3 is CASSDPGVNTEAFF. As DNA, the CDR3 is TGTGCCAGCAGTGATCCAGGGGTGAACACTGAAGCTTTCTTT. The gene calls are TRBV6-4 and TRBJ1-1, with D possibly being TRBD1 (6 bases). Germline CDR1 and CDR2: MRHNA and SNTAGT. The CDR3 totals 14 residues. V lost 3 bases, J lost 0 bases, and 8 bases lay in between.